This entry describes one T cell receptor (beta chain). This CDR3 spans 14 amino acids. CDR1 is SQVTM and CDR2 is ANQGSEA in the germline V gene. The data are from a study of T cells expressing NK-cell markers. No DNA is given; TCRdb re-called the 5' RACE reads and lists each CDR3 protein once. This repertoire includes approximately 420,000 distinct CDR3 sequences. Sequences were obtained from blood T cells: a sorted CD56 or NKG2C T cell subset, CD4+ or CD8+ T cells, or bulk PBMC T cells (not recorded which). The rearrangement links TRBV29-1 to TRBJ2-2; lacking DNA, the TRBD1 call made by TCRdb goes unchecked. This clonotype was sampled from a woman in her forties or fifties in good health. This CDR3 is CSVDYRGNTGELFF.